This entry features one T cell receptor (beta chain) sequence. The sample belongs to a study of blood T cell repertoires in COVID-19. The CDR3 consists of 16 residues. Trimming cost V 2 bases and J 0 bases; bases outside gene matches: 5. CDR1 and CDR2 (germline): MNHEY, SVGAGI. Clones were read by immunoSEQ multiplex PCR, and TCRdb kept only the in-frame ones, dropping some. This repertoire shows roughly 140,000 clones, 80% to 90% found once; its top ten account for less than 3.5%. The source is a man aged 70-80 years with acute or convalescent COVID-19. The specimen sequenced was peripheral blood. V gene TRBV6-5 combines with J gene TRBJ2-3; 7 bases match TRBD2. The CDR3 is CASSYIGGVSTDTQYF. The DNA for the CDR3 is TGTGCCAGCAGTTACATTGGGGGGGTCAGCACAGATACGCAGTATTTT.